These T cell receptor beta chains were read from a single sample in a study of control samples from healthy donors and cancer patients. Clones were sequenced by immunoSEQ multiplex PCR, and TCRdb holds only the in-frame ones, with some missing. The sample lists some 54,000 clones; around 95% were seen once. Sample: blood. These receptors were taken from a woman aged 25-40 years in good health. Each CDR3 is given with its conserved first and last residue. A D gene is named only where the DNA matches it firmly. Clone size appears in some rows only: once, few, many, or a class for an expanded clone.

cdr3_nt cdr3_aa d_call j_call clone_size v_call
TGTGCCAGCAGCTTAGCTTACAGGGGGACTGAAGCTTTCTTT CASSLAYRGTEAFF TRBD1 TRBJ1-1 . TRBV7-9
TGTGCCACCAGCAGAGGGAGGGGGGACGCCTACGAGCAGTACTTC CATSRGRGDAYEQYF . TRBJ2-7 . TRBV15
TGTGCCAGTAGTATGTCCGGGACAGGGGGCAGTCAGCCCCAGCATTTT CASSMSGTGGSQPQHF TRBD1 TRBJ1-5 . TRBV19
TGTGCCGGGATGACAGGTGACAATGAGCAGTTCTTC CAGMTGDNEQFF . TRBJ2-1 . TRBV30
TGTGCCAGCAGTCTCACCGGTAGAGCGGTGCAGTACTTC CASSLTGRAVQYF . TRBJ2-7 . TRBV28
TGTGCCATCAGTGAGACTAGCGGGCAAGAGACCCAGTACTTC CAISETSGQETQYF TRBD2 TRBJ2-5 . TRBV10-3
TGTGCCGCGAGGACTAGCGGGAGCGGCACAGATACGCAGTATTTT CAARTSGSGTDTQYF TRBD2 TRBJ2-3 . TRBV6-5
TGTGCCACCAGCAGGCCGGGGACTAGCGGATCCTACGAGCAGTACTTC CATSRPGTSGSYEQYF TRBD2 TRBJ2-7 . TRBV15
TGTGCCAGCAGTTTCTCGCCCGGGGATGGCTACACCTTC CASSFSPGDGYTF . TRBJ1-2 . TRBV28
TGTGCCAGCAGCCTCTCGGACAGGTCTGGGCCCCAGCATTTT CASSLSDRSGPQHF TRBD1 TRBJ1-5 . TRBV7-2
TGCAGCTCCAGCGAGAATGAGCAGTTCTTC CSSSENEQFF . TRBJ2-1 . TRBV29-1
TGTGCCAGCAGTTCCCTAAATGAGGGGTGGGGAGCTTTCTTT CASSSLNEGWGAFF . TRBJ1-1 . TRBV28
TGTGCCTGGAGTGTCGGTGGTTCTGGGGCCAACGTCCTGACTTTC CAWSVGGSGANVLTF . TRBJ2-6 . TRBV30
TGTGCCAGCAGCTTAGCGCCCCTGAACACTGAAGCTTTCTTT CASSLAPLNTEAFF . TRBJ1-1 . TRBV7-2
TGTGCCAGCAGCTTCGGCACAGATACGCAGTATTTT CASSFGTDTQYF . TRBJ2-3 . TRBV5-6
TGTGCCTGGAGAGACACGGACAGACTAAACACCATATATTTT CAWRDTDRLNTIYF . TRBJ1-3 . TRBV30
TGTGCCAGCAGTTTATCCAGTCCCTACGAGCAGTACTTC CASSLSSPYEQYF . TRBJ2-7 . TRBV27
TGTGCCAGCAGTCCGCACGGGGGCCTAGTTTACGAGCAGTACTTC CASSPHGGLVYEQYF . TRBJ2-7 . TRBV28
TGTGCCAGCAGCTTAGCAATCCAGGTTAGCAATCAGCCCCAGCATTTT CASSLAIQVSNQPQHF . TRBJ1-5 . TRBV7-6
TGTGCCTGGAGTCCTCCGCCTCCGGGACAGACCTACTTCAAGCAGTTCTTC CAWSPPPPGQTYFKQFF TRBD1 TRBJ2-1 . TRBV30
TGTGCCAGCAGCTTGACAGGGGCGGATACGCAGTATTTT CASSLTGADTQYF TRBD1 TRBJ2-3 . TRBV7-6
TGTGCCAGCCGCCCCGGGACAGGGGTCTACGAGCAGTACTTC CASRPGTGVYEQYF TRBD1 TRBJ2-7 . TRBV19
TGTGCCAGCTCAGAACAGGGTAACACTGAAGCTTTCTTT CASSEQGNTEAFF . TRBJ1-1 once TRBV18
TGTGCCAGCAGCTTAGTTGTTAGCGGGAGAGGTACAGATACGCAGTATTTT CASSLVVSGRGTDTQYF TRBD2 TRBJ2-3 once TRBV7-9
TGTGCCAGCAGTTTATGGGGTCTGGGGGATTCCCCTTACGAGCAGTACTTC CASSLWGLGDSPYEQYF . TRBJ2-7 . TRBV28
TGTGCCAGCAGGGCAGGAAACACCATATATTTT CASRAGNTIYF . TRBJ1-3 . TRBV12-3/TRBV12-4
TGTGCCAGCAGCTTTGACACATCCCCCTACGAGCAGTACTTC CASSFDTSPYEQYF . TRBJ2-7 . TRBV7-6
TGTGCCAGTAGTATTCTTCCAGGGGGCAATGAGCAGTTCTTC CASSILPGGNEQFF TRBD1 TRBJ2-1 . TRBV19
TGTGCCAGCAGTTTCTCCAGGGGAAATTCACCCCTCCACTTT CASSFSRGNSPLHF . TRBJ1-6 . TRBV28
TGTGCCAGCAGCTTAGCGCTAGCGGGAGGGTTTAGCTCCTACAATGAGCAGTTCTTC CASSLALAGGFSSYNEQFF TRBD2 TRBJ2-1 . TRBV7-6
TGTGCCAGCAGTTACGCTACTAGCGGGAGGCCCCTCGACGAGCAGTACTTC CASSYATSGRPLDEQYF TRBD2 TRBJ2-7 . TRBV6-2/TRBV6-3
TGTGCCAGCAGCGACCCGGGCGCTATCCCTGAAGCTTTCTTT CASSDPGAIPEAFF . TRBJ1-1 . TRBV3-1/TRBV3-2
TGTGCCACCAGCAGAGAGGGCGGGAGTGGACACTCCTACGAGCAGTACTTC CATSREGGSGHSYEQYF TRBD2 TRBJ2-7 . TRBV15
TGTGCCAGCAGGCTAACAGAACCCCTCCACTTT CASRLTEPLHF . TRBJ1-6 . TRBV2
TGTGCCAGCTCACCACCTGGGGGGAACACCGGGGAGCTGTTTTTT CASSPPGGNTGELFF . TRBJ2-2 . TRBV18
TGCAGTGCTACAGGGGGCTATGGCTACACCTTC CSATGGYGYTF TRBD1 TRBJ1-2 . TRBV20-1
TGTGCCAGCACCCGGGACAGCTCCTACGAGCAGTACTTC CASTRDSSYEQYF TRBD1 TRBJ2-7 . TRBV12-3/TRBV12-4
TGTGCCAGCAGCTTATCAGGGGGAGACTCCTACGAGCAGTACTTC CASSLSGGDSYEQYF TRBD1 TRBJ2-7 . TRBV7-6
TGTGCCAGCTCACCCAGAATCTCCTACGAGCAGTACTTC CASSPRISYEQYF . TRBJ2-7 . TRBV18
TGTGCCAGCACCGGTGTTAAACAGGAGCTCCGCCCAATGAACACTGAAGCTTTCTTT CASTGVKQELRPMNTEAFF . TRBJ1-1 once TRBV21-1
TGTGCCAGCTCACCACCGCAGCAGGGTACATTTAACTATGGCTACACCTTC CASSPPQQGTFNYGYTF . TRBJ1-2 . TRBV18
TGCAGTGTGCCCTTAGAATACGAGCAGTACTTC CSVPLEYEQYF . TRBJ2-7 . TRBV20-1
TGTGCCAGCAGTTCGTCGGTAGCAACTAATGAAAAACTGTTTTTT CASSSSVATNEKLFF . TRBJ1-4 . TRBV27
TGCGCCAGCAGCCTACATGGGCGGGAGTGGGGAGATACGCAGTATTTT CASSLHGREWGDTQYF TRBD2 TRBJ2-3 . TRBV4-1
TGTGCCAGCAGCTCCAACCCAGGCGGCTACGAGCAGTACTTC CASSSNPGGYEQYF . TRBJ2-7 . TRBV5-6
TGTGCCAGCACCAGCGGGAGAGTGAACACCGGGGAGCTGTTTTTT CASTSGRVNTGELFF TRBD2 TRBJ2-2 . TRBV27